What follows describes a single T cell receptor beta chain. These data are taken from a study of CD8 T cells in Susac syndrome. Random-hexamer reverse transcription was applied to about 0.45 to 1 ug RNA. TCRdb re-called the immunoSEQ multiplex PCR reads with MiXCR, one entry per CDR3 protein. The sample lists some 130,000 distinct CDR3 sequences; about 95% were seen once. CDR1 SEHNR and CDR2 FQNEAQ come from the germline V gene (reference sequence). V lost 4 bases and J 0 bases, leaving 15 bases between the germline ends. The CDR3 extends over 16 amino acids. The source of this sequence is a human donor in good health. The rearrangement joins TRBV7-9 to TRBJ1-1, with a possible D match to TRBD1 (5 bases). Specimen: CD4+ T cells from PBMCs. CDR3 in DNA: TGTGCCAGCAGCTGGTGGGACGGGACTTTGAACACTGAAGCTTTCTTT. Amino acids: CASSWWDGTLNTEAFF. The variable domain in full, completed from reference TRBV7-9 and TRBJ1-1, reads DTGVSQNPRHKITKRGQNVTFRCDPISEHNRLYWYRQTLGQGPEFLTYFQNEAQLEKSRLLSDRFSAERPKGSFSTLEIQRTEQGDSAMYLCASSWWDGTLNTEAFFGQGTRLTVV.